Below, 7 T cell receptor beta chains from the same sample are listed, as sequenced in a study of persistence of HIV-infected CD4 T cells. Antigens of these TCRs are unknown. Sequencing used immunoSEQ version 4 in survey mode. TCRdb keeps only in-frame clones here, not all; method: immunoSEQ multiplex PCR. The sample yields about 46,000 clones, 70% to 90% seen once. Cells were stimulated nonspecifically with anti-CD3/anti-CD28 magnetic beads. CD4+ T cells upregulating both CD40 ligand and CD69 were sorted as responding cells. The sequencing used CD4+ T cells sorted from PBMCs after roughly 18-hour stimulation, collected from a patient who received antiretroviral therapy. These TCRs come from an adult woman with HIV who was CMV-seropositive.

This clone appeared a few times. The rearrangement joins TRBV7-3 to TRBJ1-1; D gene uncertain. CDR3 length: 13 amino acids. V lost 5 bases to trimming and J lost 1 base, with 8 bases between them. CDR1 SGHTA and CDR2 FQGTGA come from the germline V gene. Here the CDR3 reads CASSPRENTEAFF. DNA for the CDR3: TGTGCCAGCAGCCCGAGGGAGAACACTGAAGCTTTCTTT.

This clone appeared a few times. The rearrangement uses TRBV2 and TRBJ1-5; 7 bases match TRBD1. There are 13 residues in the CDR3. After removal of 7 bases from V and 7 bases from J, the junction contained 7 bases not matched to a gene. The V gene's germline CDR1 is SNHLY and CDR2 FYNNEI. CDR3: CASTGQVGQPQHF. The DNA of the CDR3 is TGTGCCAGCACCGGACAGGTTGGGCAGCCCCAGCATTTT. The variable domain in full, with the rest retrieved from reference TRBV2 and TRBJ1-5, is EPEVTQTPSHQVTQMGQEVILRCVPISNHLYFYWYRQILGQKVEFLVSFYNNEISEKSEIFDDQFSVERPDGSNFTLKIRSTKLEDSAMYFCASTGQVGQPQHFGDGTRLSIL.

The rearrangement links TRBV2 to TRBJ2-3; D possibly corresponds to TRBD2 (7 bases). The V gene's germline CDR1 is SNHLY and CDR2 FYNNEI. Trimming stripped 6 bases from V and 0 bases from J, with 16 bases between. The CDR3 is made up of 16 amino acids. CDR3 sequence reads: CASRVHGGGSTDTQYF. In DNA form, the CDR3 reads TGTGCCAGCAGGGTCCACGGCGGGGGCAGCACAGATACGCAGTATTTT.

The chain recombines TRBV9 with TRBJ2-3; 7 bases line up with TRBD1. This CDR3 has 18 amino acids. Germline assignment: CDR1 SGDLS and CDR2 YYNGEE. Unmatched junction bases numbered 10, after V lost 0 bases and J lost 0 bases. CDR3 sequence: CASSVGSGWTGSTDTQYF. CDR3 DNA: TGTGCCAGCAGCGTAGGTTCGGGGTGGACAGGTAGCACAGATACGCAGTATTTT.

The V call is TRBV28, the J call TRBJ1-1; D might be TRBD1 (5 bases). Germline loops: CDR1 MDHEN, CDR2 SYDVKM. The CDR3 spans 13 residues. V lost 5 bases and J lost 9, with 16 bases in between. Here the CDR3 reads CASSTPGRPKAFF. The CDR3 DNA follows: TGTGCCAGCAGTACACCGGGACGGCCCAAAGCTTTCTTT.

The rearrangement links TRBV19 to TRBJ1-1; D not certain. In germline, CDR1 is LNHDA, CDR2 SQIVND (reference sequence). The CDR3 contains 11 residues. V was shortened by 6 bases and J by 6 bases, with 8 bases between the two germline ends. The CDR3 DNA follows: TGTGCCAGTAGCATCCATTCTGAAGCTTTCTTT. Its protein is CASSIHSEAFF.

The J gene is TRBJ2-7, the V gene TRBV5-1; no clear D. The CDR3 totals 12 residues. V was cut by 0 bases and J by 5 bases, with 6 bases left in between. Germline V CDR1 and CDR2: SGHRS, YFSETQ. The CDR3 here is CASSLDHHEQYF. CDR3 DNA sequence: TGCGCCAGCAGCTTGGATCACCACGAGCAGTACTTC.